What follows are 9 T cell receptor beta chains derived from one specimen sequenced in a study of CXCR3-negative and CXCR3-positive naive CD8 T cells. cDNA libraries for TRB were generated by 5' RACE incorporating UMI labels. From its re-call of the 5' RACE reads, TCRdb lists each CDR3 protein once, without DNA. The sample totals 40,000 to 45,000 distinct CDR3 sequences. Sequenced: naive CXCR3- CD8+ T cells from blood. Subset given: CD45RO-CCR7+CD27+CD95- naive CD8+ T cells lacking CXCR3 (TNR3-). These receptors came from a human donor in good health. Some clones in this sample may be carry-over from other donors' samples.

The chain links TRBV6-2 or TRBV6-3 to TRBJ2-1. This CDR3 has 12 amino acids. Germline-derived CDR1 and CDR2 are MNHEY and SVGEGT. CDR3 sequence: CASSYSVRRMFF.

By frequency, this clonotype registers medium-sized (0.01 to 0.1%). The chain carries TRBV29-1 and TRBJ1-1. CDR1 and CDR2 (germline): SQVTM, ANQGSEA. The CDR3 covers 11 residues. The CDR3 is CSVVRGSEAFF.

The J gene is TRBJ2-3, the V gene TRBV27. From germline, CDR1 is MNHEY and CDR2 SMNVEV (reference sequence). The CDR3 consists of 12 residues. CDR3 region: CASSLNIDTQYF.

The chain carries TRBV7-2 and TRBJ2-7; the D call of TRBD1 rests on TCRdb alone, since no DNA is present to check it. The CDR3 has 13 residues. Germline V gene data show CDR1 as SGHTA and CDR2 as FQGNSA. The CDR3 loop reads CASSLAPGDEQYF.

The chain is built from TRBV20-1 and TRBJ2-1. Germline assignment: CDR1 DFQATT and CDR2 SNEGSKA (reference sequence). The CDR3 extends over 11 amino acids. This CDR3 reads CSASFGNEQFF.

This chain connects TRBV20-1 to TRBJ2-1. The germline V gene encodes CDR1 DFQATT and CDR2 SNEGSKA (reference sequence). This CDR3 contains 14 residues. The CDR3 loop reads CSASDGSSYNEQFF.

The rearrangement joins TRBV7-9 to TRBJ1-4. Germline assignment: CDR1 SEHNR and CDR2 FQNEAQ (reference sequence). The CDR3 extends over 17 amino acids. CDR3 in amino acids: CASSSPPEAGRQEKLFF.

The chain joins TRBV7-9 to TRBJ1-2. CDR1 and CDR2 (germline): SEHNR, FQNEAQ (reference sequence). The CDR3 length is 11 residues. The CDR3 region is CASTKDYGYTF.

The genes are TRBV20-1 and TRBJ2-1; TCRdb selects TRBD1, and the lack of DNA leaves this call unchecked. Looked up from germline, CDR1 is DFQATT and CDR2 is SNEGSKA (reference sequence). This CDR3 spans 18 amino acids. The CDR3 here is CSARDFSGGTSSYNEQFF.